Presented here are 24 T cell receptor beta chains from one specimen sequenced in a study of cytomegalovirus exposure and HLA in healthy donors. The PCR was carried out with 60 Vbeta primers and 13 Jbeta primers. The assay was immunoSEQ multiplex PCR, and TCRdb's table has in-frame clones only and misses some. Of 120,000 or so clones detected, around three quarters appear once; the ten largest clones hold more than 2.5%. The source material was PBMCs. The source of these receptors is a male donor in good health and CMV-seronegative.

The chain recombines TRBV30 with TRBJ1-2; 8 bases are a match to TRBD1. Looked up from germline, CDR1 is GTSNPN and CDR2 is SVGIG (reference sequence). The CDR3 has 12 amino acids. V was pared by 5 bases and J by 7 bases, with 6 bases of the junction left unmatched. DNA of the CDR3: TGTGCCTGGCCGGGACAGGCAGGTGGCTACACCTTC. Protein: CAWPGQAGGYTF.

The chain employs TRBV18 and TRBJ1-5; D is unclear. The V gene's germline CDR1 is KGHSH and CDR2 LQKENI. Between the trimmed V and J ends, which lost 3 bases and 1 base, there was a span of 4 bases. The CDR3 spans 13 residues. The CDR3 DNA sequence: TGTGCCAGCTCACCGGCAAGCAATCAGCCCCAGCATTTT. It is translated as CASSPASNQPQHF.

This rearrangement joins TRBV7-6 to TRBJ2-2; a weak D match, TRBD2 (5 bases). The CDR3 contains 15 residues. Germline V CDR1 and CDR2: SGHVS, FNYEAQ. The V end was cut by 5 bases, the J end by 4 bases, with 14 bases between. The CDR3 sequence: CASSAYSGFTGELFF. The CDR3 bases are TGTGCCAGCAGCGCATATTCGGGGTTCACCGGGGAGCTGTTTTTT.

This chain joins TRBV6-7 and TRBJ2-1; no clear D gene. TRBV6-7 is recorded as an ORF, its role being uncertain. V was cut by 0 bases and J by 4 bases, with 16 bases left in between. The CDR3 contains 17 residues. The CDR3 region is CASSYSTAQLFYNEQFF. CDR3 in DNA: TGTGCCAGCAGTTACTCGACGGCTCAACTATTTTACAATGAGCAGTTCTTC.

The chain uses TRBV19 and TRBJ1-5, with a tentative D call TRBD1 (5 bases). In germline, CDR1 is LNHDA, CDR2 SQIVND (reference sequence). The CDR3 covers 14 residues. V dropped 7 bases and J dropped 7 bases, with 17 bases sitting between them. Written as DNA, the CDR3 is TGTGCCAGTATCATGGGGGGATTTGGCCAGCCCCAGCATTTT. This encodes CASIMGGFGQPQHF. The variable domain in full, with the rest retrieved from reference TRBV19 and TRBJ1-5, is DGGITQSPKYLFRKEGQNVTLSCEQNLNHDAMYWYRQDPGQGLRLIYYSQIVNDFQKGDIAEGYSVSREKKESFPLTVTSAQKNPTAFYLCASIMGGFGQPQHFGDGTRLSIL.

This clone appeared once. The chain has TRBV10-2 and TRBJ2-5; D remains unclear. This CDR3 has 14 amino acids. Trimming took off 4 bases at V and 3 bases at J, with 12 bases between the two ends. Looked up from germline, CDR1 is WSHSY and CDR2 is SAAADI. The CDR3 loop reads CASSVRSLEETQYF. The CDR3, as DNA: TGCGCCAGCAGTGTGAGAAGTTTGGAAGAGACCCAGTACTTC.

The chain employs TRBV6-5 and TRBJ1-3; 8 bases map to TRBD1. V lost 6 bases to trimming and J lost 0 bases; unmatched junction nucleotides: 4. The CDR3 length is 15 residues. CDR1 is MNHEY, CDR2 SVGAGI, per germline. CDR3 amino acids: CASSRTGGSGNTIYF. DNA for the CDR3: TGTGCCAGCAGCCGCACAGGGGGCTCTGGAAACACCATATATTTT.

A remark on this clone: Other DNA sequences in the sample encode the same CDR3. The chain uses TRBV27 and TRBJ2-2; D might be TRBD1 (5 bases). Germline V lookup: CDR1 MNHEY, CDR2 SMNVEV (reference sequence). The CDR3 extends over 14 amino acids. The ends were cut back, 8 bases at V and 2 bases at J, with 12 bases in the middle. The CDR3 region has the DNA TGTGCCAGCTCCAGACAGTCAAACACCGGGGAGCTGTTTTTT. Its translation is CASSRQSNTGELFF.

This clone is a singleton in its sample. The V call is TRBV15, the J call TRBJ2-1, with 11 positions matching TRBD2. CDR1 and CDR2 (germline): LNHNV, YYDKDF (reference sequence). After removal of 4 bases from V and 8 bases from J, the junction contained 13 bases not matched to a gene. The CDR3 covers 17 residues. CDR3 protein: CATSTGDIAGGPYEQFF. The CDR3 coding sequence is TGTGCCACCAGCACAGGGGATATAGCGGGGGGGCCTTATGAGCAGTTCTTC. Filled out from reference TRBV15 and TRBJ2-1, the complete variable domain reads DAMVIQNPRYQVTQFGKPVTLSCSQTLNHNVMYWYQQKSSQAPKLLFHYYDKDFNNEADTPDNFQSRRPNTSFCFLDIRSPGLGDTAMYLCATSTGDIAGGPYEQFFGPGTRLTVL.

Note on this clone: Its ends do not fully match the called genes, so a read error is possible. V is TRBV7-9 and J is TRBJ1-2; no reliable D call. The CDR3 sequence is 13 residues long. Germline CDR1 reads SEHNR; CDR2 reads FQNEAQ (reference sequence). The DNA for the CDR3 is TGTTCCAGCAGCTTAACAGTGAACTATGGCTACACCTTC. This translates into CSSSLTVNYGYTF.

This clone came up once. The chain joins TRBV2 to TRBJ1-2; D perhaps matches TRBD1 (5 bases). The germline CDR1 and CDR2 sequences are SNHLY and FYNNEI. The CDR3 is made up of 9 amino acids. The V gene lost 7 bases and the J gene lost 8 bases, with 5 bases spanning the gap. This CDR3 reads CASKGGYTF. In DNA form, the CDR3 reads TGTGCCAGCAAGGGGGGCTACACCTTC.

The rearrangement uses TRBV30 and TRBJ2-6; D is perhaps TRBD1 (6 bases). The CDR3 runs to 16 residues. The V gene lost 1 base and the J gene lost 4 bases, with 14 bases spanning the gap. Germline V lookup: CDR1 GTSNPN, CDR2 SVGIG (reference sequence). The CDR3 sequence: CAWSGTGTGGANVLTF. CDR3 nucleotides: TGTGCCTGGAGTGGTACAGGGACGGGGGGGGCCAACGTCCTGACTTTC. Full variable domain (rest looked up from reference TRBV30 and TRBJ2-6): SQTIHQWPATLVQPVGSPLSLECTVEGTSNPNLYWYRQAAGRGLQLLFYSVGIGQISSEVPQNLSASRPQDRQFILSSKKLLLSDSGFYLCAWSGTGTGGANVLTFGAGSRLTVL.

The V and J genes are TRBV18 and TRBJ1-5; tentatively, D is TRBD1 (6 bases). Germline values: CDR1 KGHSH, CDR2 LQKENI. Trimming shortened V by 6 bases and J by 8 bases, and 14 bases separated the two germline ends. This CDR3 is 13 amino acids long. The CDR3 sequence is CASSHRDIEPQHF. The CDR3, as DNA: TGTGCCAGCTCTCACAGGGATATAGAGCCCCAGCATTTT.

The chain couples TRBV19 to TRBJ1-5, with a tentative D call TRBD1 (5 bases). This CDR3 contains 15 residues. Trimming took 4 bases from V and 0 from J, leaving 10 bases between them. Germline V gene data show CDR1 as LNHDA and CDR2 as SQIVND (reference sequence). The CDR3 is CASSTGLFSNQPQHF. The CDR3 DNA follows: TGTGCCAGTAGTACGGGACTCTTTAGCAATCAGCCCCAGCATTTT.

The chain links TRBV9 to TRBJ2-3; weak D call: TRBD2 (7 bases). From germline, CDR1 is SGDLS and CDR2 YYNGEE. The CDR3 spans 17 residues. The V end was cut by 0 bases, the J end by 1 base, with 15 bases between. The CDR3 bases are TGTGCCAGCAGCGTAGGGGGGGGGCAGGGCGGCACAGATACGCAGTATTTT. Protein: CASSVGGGQGGTDTQYF.

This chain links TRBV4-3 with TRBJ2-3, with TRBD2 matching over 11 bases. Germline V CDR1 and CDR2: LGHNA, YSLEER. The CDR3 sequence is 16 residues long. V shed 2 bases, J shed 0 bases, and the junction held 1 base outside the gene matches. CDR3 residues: CASSQIAGGSTDTQYF. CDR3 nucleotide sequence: TGCGCCAGCAGCCAAATAGCGGGGGGGAGCACAGATACGCAGTATTTT.

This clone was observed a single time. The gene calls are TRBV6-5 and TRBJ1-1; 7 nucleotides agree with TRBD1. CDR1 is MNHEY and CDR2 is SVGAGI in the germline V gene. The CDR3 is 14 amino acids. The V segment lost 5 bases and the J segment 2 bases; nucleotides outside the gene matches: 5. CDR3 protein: CASSGTALNTEAFF. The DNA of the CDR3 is TGTGCCAGCAGTGGGACAGCCCTAAACACTGAAGCTTTCTTT.

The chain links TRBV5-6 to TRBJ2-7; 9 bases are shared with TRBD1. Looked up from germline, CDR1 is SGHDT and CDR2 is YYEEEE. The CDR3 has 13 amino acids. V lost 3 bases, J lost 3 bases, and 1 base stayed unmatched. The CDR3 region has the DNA TGTGCCAGCAGCTCGGACAGGGGCTACGAGCAGTACTTC. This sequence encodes CASSSDRGYEQYF.

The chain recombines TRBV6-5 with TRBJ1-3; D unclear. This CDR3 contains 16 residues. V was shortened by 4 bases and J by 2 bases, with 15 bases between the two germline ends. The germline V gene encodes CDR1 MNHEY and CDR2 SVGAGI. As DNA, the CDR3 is TGTGCCAGCAGTTTAGTTTCCGAGGGAACTGGAAACACCATATATTTT. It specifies CASSLVSEGTGNTIYF.

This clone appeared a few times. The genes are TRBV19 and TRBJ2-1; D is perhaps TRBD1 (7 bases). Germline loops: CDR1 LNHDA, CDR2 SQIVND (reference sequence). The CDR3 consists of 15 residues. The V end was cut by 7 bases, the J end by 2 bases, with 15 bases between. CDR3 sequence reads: CASTSRGTAYNEQFF. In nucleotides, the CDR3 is TGTGCCAGTACCTCCCGCGGGACAGCCTACAATGAGCAGTTCTTC. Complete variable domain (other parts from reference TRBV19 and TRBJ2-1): DGGITQSPKYLFRKEGQNVTLSCEQNLNHDAMYWYRQDPGQGLRLIYYSQIVNDFQKGDIAEGYSVSREKKESFPLTVTSAQKNPTAFYLCASTSRGTAYNEQFFGPGTRLTVL.

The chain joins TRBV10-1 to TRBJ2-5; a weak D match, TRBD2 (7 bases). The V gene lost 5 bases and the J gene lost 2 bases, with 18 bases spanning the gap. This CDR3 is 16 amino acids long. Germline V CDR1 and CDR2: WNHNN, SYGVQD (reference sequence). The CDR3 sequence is CASSSSGEGVQETQYF. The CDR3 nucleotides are TGCGCCAGCAGTTCTAGCGGTGAGGGGGTACAAGAGACCCAGTACTTC.

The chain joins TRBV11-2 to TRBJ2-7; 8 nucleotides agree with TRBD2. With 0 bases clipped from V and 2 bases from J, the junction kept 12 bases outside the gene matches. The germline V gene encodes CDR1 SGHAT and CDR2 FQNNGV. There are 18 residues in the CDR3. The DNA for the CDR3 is TGTGCCAGCAGCTTAGATAGGGTAGCGGGGCGCCCCCCCTACGAGCAGTACTTC. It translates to CASSLDRVAGRPPYEQYF.

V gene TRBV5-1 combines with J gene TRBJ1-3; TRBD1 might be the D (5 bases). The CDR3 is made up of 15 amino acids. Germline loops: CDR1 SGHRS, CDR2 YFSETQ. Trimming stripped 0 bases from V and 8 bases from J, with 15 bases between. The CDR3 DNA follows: TGCGCCAGCAGCTTGGGAAGGGGCAGGGCGCACACCATATATTTT. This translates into CASSLGRGRAHTIYF.

CDR3 in amino acids: CAWSVQDRVAGELFF. The CDR3 nucleotides are TGTGCCTGGAGTGTACAGGACAGGGTGGCCGGGGAGCTGTTTTTT. The chain employs TRBV30 and TRBJ2-2; 8 bases align to TRBD1. CDR1 and CDR2 (germline): GTSNPN, SVGIG (reference sequence). Trimming removed 0 bases from V and 6 bases from J; junction bases left unmatched: 6. The CDR3 length is 15 residues.